The next 21 T cell receptor beta chains were all read from a single sample in a study of cytomegalovirus exposure and HLA in healthy donors. The PCR contained 60 Vbeta and 13 Jbeta primers. Generated by immunoSEQ multiplex PCR, the TCRdb table keeps only in-frame clones and is missing some. This sample carries about 200,000 clones, about 86% of them seen once, and the ten largest clones take approximately 0.31%. The specimen sequenced was PBMCs. Every receptor here comes from a woman between 25 and 40 years old in good health and CMV-seronegative.

The gene calls are TRBV19 and TRBJ1-3; TRBD1 aligns across 10 bases. The CDR3 runs 16 residues. Germline V gene lookup returns CDR1 LNHDA and CDR2 SQIVND (reference sequence). V shed 7 bases, J shed 1 base, and the junction held 7 bases outside the gene matches. CDR3 in DNA: TGTGCCAGTATCCGACAGGGGGCAAGGTCTGGAAACACCATATATTTT. It codes for CASIRQGARSGNTIYF. Based on the CDR3 plus reference TRBV19 and TRBJ1-3, the full variable domain is DGGITQSPKYLFRKEGQNVTLSCEQNLNHDAMYWYRQDPGQGLRLIYYSQIVNDFQKGDIAEGYSVSREKKESFPLTVTSAQKNPTAFYLCASIRQGARSGNTIYFGEGSWLTVV.

The chain uses TRBV28 and TRBJ2-3; possibly TRBD2 for D (5 bases). Germline CDR1 MDHEN, CDR2 SYDVKM. Between the trimmed V and J ends, which lost 3 bases and 3 bases, there was a span of 13 bases. The CDR3 is made up of 15 amino acids. The CDR3 sequence is CASSLRRGGTDTQYF. The CDR3 coding sequence is TGTGCCAGCAGTTTGCGCCGTGGCGGGACAGATACGCAGTATTTT. Full variable domain (outside the CDR3, taken from reference TRBV28 and TRBJ2-3): DVKVTQSSRYLVKRTGEKVFLECVQDMDHENMFWYRQDPGLGLRLIYFSYDVKMKEKGDIPEGYSVSREKKERFSLILESASTNQTSMYLCASSLRRGGTDTQYFGPGTRLTVL.

This clone has just one count. The CDR3 sequence: CASIWDSGSGNTIYF. The CDR3 nucleotides read TGTGCCAGCATCTGGGACTCCGGCTCTGGAAACACCATATATTTT. The rearrangement joins TRBV2 to TRBJ1-3; D might be TRBD1 (5 bases). CDR1 and CDR2 (germline): SNHLY, FYNNEI. The CDR3 is 15 amino acids. Trimming left V 7 bases short and J 0 bases short, with 13 bases between. Using reference TRBV2 and TRBJ1-3 for the parts outside the CDR3, the full variable domain is EPEVTQTPSHQVTQMGQEVILRCVPISNHLYFYWYRQILGQKVEFLVSFYNNEISEKSEIFDDQFSVERPDGSNFTLKIRSTKLEDSAMYFCASIWDSGSGNTIYFGEGSWLTVV.

The chain employs TRBV6-1 and TRBJ1-4; TRBD1 matches at 11 bases. Trimming took 5 bases from V and 7 from J; bases not matched to a gene: 6. The CDR3 is 15 residues long. Germline V CDR1 and CDR2: MNHNS, SASEGT. CDR3 in amino acids: CASSPPDRGREKLFF. CDR3 in DNA: TGTGCCAGCAGTCCTCCGGACAGGGGGCGTGAAAAACTGTTTTTT.

V and J are TRBV27 and TRBJ2-1; TRBD1 matches 9 bases. Germline-derived CDR1 and CDR2 are MNHEY and SMNVEV (reference sequence). The CDR3 sequence is 17 residues long. V dropped 5 bases and J dropped 2; count of bases not matched to a gene: 10. CDR3 loop: CASSPLGQGLTYNEQFF. The DNA of the CDR3 is TGTGCCAGCAGTCCGCTCGGACAGGGGCTGACCTACAATGAGCAGTTCTTC.

This chain connects TRBV28 to TRBJ2-7; TRBD1 might be the D (6 bases). CDR1 is MDHEN and CDR2 is SYDVKM in the germline V gene. The germline V and J ends were trimmed by 3 bases and 6 bases, with 6 bases remaining between them. This CDR3 spans 11 amino acids. The CDR3 DNA is TGTGCCAGCAGTTTCAGGGGCGAGCAGTACTTC. Its protein product is CASSFRGEQYF.

The chain uses TRBV6-6 and TRBJ2-1; D gene ambiguous. The V gene lost 1 base and the J gene lost 1 base, with 5 bases spanning the gap. This CDR3 comprises 14 residues. Germline V gene sequence: CDR1 MNHNY, CDR2 SVGAGI (reference sequence). CDR3 nucleotide sequence: TGTGCCAGCAGTTACTACAGATCCTACAATGAGCAGTTCTTC. It yields the protein CASSYYRSYNEQFF.

In nucleotides, the CDR3 is TGTGCCAGCAGTTTACAGGGACAGGGGACTGTCGGGCAGTTCTTC. Its protein is CASSLQGQGTVGQFF. This chain uses TRBV27 with TRBJ2-1; 10 positions match TRBD1. V shed 2 bases, J shed 12 bases, and the junction held 10 bases outside the gene matches. Germline lookup yields CDR1 MNHEY and CDR2 SMNVEV (reference sequence). The CDR3 contains 15 residues.

The chain employs TRBV27 and TRBJ2-1, with TRBD2 identical over 11 bases. CDR3 size: 16 residues. CDR1 is MNHEY, CDR2 SMNVEV, per germline (reference sequence). Trimming cost V 3 bases and J 6 bases; bases outside gene matches: 7. The CDR3, as DNA: TGTGCCAGCAGTTTCCATTTAGCGGGAGGGCCCAATGAGCAGTTCTTC. Amino acids: CASSFHLAGGPNEQFF.

The rearrangement links TRBV28 to TRBJ1-1, with D maybe TRBD1 (5 bases). This CDR3 is built from 13 residues. V lost 4 bases, J lost 4 bases, and 10 bases lay in between. CDR1 and CDR2 from the germline V gene are MDHEN and SYDVKM. The CDR3 loop is CASSSAGGTEAFF. The DNA for the CDR3 is TGTGCCAGCAGTTCCGCGGGGGGCACTGAAGCTTTCTTT.

This chain links TRBV27 with TRBJ1-6; 8 nucleotides line up with TRBD1. After removal of 4 bases from V and 10 bases from J, the junction contained 12 bases not matched to a gene. CDR1 MNHEY and CDR2 SMNVEV come from the germline V gene (reference sequence). The length of the CDR3 is 16 residues. The CDR3 is CASSWTGLTLGSPLHF. The DNA of the CDR3 is TGTGCCAGCAGTTGGACAGGGTTGACCCTGGGGTCACCCCTCCACTTT.

The chain joins TRBV7-2 to TRBJ1-1, with D possibly TRBD1 on 5 matching bases. Germline V gene lookup returns CDR1 SGHTA and CDR2 FQGNSA. Trimming took 1 base from V and 0 from J, leaving 12 bases between them. The length of the CDR3 is 16 residues. In nucleotides, the CDR3 is TGTGCCAGCAGCTTAGTTCAGGGCCTAATGAACACTGAAGCTTTCTTT. This codes for CASSLVQGLMNTEAFF.

The chain employs TRBV28 and TRBJ2-7; 9 positions agree with TRBD2. V was clipped by 6 bases and J by 4 bases; unmatched bases: 10. The germline V gene encodes CDR1 MDHEN and CDR2 SYDVKM. There are 15 residues in the CDR3. CDR3 coding DNA: TGTGCCAGCAGGGTGACTAGCGGTACCCCTTACGAGCAGTACTTC. Protein: CASRVTSGTPYEQYF. Variable domain in full (rest from reference TRBV28 and TRBJ2-7): DVKVTQSSRYLVKRTGEKVFLECVQDMDHENMFWYRQDPGLGLRLIYFSYDVKMKEKGDIPEGYSVSREKKERFSLILESASTNQTSMYLCASRVTSGTPYEQYFGPGTRLTVT.

The rearrangement links TRBV5-1 to TRBJ2-3, with D maybe TRBD1 (6 bases). This CDR3 is built from 15 residues. Germline CDR1 and CDR2: SGHRS and YFSETQ. Trimming removed 3 bases from V and 7 bases from J, with 18 bases in between. CDR3 DNA: TGCGCCAGCAGCTGGGGACGCCACAGGGTAAATACGCAGTATTTT. Amino acids: CASSWGRHRVNTQYF.

The rearrangement uses TRBV30 and TRBJ2-7, with 7 bases aligning to TRBD2. The CDR3 length is 11 residues. V lost 5 bases and J lost 4; bases outside the gene matches: 2. The V gene's germline CDR1 is GTSNPN and CDR2 SVGIG (reference sequence). CDR3 protein: CAWGDYYEQYF. The DNA of the CDR3 is TGTGCCTGGGGGGACTATTACGAGCAGTACTTC.

The V and J genes are TRBV18 and TRBJ1-2, with 7 positions matching TRBD1. CDR3 length: 14 residues. With V trimmed by 3 bases and J by 6 bases, 7 bases remained unmatched. CDR1 and CDR2 (germline): KGHSH, LQKENI. In nucleotides, the CDR3 is TGTGCCAGCTCACCTACGACAGGGAGTAATGGCTACACCTTC. Amino acid sequence: CASSPTTGSNGYTF.

The genes are TRBV5-6 and TRBJ2-4; no firm D call. V was clipped by 6 bases and J by 0 bases, with 10 bases between them. The CDR3 has 14 amino acids. CDR1 and CDR2 from the germline V gene are SGHDT and YYEEEE. The CDR3 is CASTGYLAKNIQYF. DNA of the CDR3: TGTGCCAGCACGGGTTACCTAGCCAAAAACATTCAGTACTTC.

The gene calls are TRBV28 and TRBJ1-2; tentative D call: TRBD1 (5 bases). The CDR3 spans 13 residues. V was shortened by 4 bases and J by 4 bases, with 10 bases between the two germline ends. Germline V gene data show CDR1 as MDHEN and CDR2 as SYDVKM. This CDR3 reads CASSSGTFYGYTF. CDR3 coding DNA: TGTGCCAGCAGTTCCGGGACTTTCTATGGCTACACCTTC.

The chain links TRBV10-2 to TRBJ2-5, with 9 bases identical to TRBD2. Germline trimming cut 0 bases from V and 5 bases from J; bases unmatched to any gene: 4. CDR1 is WSHSY and CDR2 is SAAADI in the germline V gene. CDR3 length: 15 residues. The DNA of the CDR3 is TGCGCCAGCAGTGAGTCGGCGGGAGGGCTGGAGACCCAGTACTTC. Translation: CASSESAGGLETQYF.

This sequence joins TRBV6-6 and TRBJ1-1; 7 bases agree with TRBD1. CDR1 and CDR2 from the germline V gene are MNHNY and SVGAGI (reference sequence). The V gene end was trimmed by 4 bases and the J gene end by 0 bases; junction bases not matched to a gene: 5. The CDR3 is made up of 15 amino acids. Written as DNA, the CDR3 is TGTGCCAGCAGTTCCCCACAGGGGTTGAACACTGAAGCTTTCTTT. Its protein product is CASSSPQGLNTEAFF.

In this sample, this clone turned up a few times. V is TRBV11-2 and J is TRBJ2-5, with a tentative D call TRBD2 (5 bases). The V and J ends lost 5 bases and 1 base respectively, with 11 bases between them. CDR3 length: 14 amino acids. Germline V gene sequence: CDR1 SGHAT, CDR2 FQNNGV. Written as DNA, the CDR3 is TGTGCCAGCAGCGTAAGGAGGTCCCAAGAGACCCAGTACTTC. Translated: CASSVRRSQETQYF.